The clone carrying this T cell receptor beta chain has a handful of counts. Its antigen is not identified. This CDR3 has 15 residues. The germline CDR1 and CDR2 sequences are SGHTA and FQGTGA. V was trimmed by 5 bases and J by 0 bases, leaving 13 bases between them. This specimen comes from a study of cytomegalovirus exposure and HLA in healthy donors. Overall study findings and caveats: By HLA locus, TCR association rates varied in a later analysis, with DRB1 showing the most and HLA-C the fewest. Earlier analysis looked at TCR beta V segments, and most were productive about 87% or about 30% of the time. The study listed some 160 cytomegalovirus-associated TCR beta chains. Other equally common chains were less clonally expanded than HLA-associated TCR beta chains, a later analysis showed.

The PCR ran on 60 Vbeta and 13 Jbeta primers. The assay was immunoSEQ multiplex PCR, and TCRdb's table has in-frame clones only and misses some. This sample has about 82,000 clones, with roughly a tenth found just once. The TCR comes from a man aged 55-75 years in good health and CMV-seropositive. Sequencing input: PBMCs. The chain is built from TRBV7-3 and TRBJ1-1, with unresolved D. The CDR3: CASSKNALLNTEAFF. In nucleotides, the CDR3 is TGTGCCAGCAGCAAAAATGCGCTTTTGAACACTGAAGCTTTCTTT.